The 22 T cell receptor beta chains given below trace back to one sample, sequenced in a study of cytomegalovirus exposure and HLA in healthy donors. It was with 60 Vbeta and 13 Jbeta primers that the PCR ran. TCRdb's copy holds only in-frame clones and misses some; the assay was immunoSEQ multiplex PCR. The clone table shows around 50,000 clones, with the ten largest holding roughly a sixth. The sequenced sample consisted of PBMCs. The receptors were sampled from a male donor in good health and CMV-seronegative.

The V gene is TRBV4-1, the J gene TRBJ2-7, with D uncertain. The ends were cut back, 0 bases at V and 1 base at J, with 7 bases in the middle. CDR1 is MGHRA, CDR2 YSYEKL, per germline. The CDR3 totals 14 residues. The DNA for the CDR3 is TGCGCCAGCAGCCAAGATCTCGGGTCCTACGAGCAGTACTTC. Residues: CASSQDLGSYEQYF.

The rearrangement uses TRBV11-2 and TRBJ1-1; no clear D. V was cut by 4 bases and J by 4 bases, with 19 bases left in between. Germline V gives CDR1 SGHAT, CDR2 FQNNGV. The length of the CDR3 is 16 residues. CDR3 nucleotide sequence: TGTGCCAGCAGCTGGGGTGACTGGCGGGAAGGCACTGAAGCTTTCTTT. The encoded protein is CASSWGDWREGTEAFF.

The V gene is TRBV5-1, the J gene TRBJ2-5, with 9 positions matching TRBD1. There are 13 residues in the CDR3. Trimming took 4 bases from V and 5 from J; bases not matched to a gene: 3. Germline loops: CDR1 SGHRS, CDR2 YFSETQ. The CDR3 DNA sequence: TGCGCCAGCAGCAAGGGACAGGGTGAGACCCAGTACTTC. Protein sequence: CASSKGQGETQYF.

The rearrangement joins TRBV4-1 to TRBJ2-3; 9 bases map to TRBD2. Germline V gives CDR1 MGHRA, CDR2 YSYEKL. The CDR3 sequence is 17 residues long. Trimming cost V 0 bases and J 2 bases; bases outside gene matches: 6. CDR3 DNA sequence: TGCGCCAGCAGCCAAGAGGAGGGACTAGCCGTCACAGATACGCAGTATTTT. The encoded protein is CASSQEEGLAVTDTQYF.

The chain carries TRBV18 and TRBJ2-3, with TRBD2 matching 11 bases. Germline V gene data show CDR1 as KGHSH and CDR2 as LQKENI. The CDR3 contains 15 residues. The J segment lost 5 bases and the V segment lost 3 bases, leaving 4 bases of the junction unmatched. The CDR3 DNA is TGTGCCAGCTCACCCCTAGCGGGGGGAATAGATACGCAGTATTTT. Its protein product is CASSPLAGGIDTQYF.

The chain employs TRBV6-5 and TRBJ2-1, with 9 bases fitting TRBD2. Unmatched junction bases numbered 5, after V lost 4 bases and J lost 1 base. The CDR3 contains 16 residues. Per germline, CDR1 MNHEY and CDR2 SVGAGI. CDR3 sequence: CASSLGGGVSYNEQFF. The DNA of the CDR3 is TGTGCCAGCAGTTTGGGCGGGGGGGTATCCTACAATGAGCAGTTCTTC.

This chain connects TRBV6-5 to TRBJ1-2; TRBD1 aligns across 9 bases. V was pared by 10 bases and J by 4 bases, with 4 bases of the junction left unmatched. The CDR3 sequence is 12 residues long. CDR1 MNHEY and CDR2 SVGAGI come from the germline V gene. In DNA, the CDR3 is TGTGCCACCGAGACAGGGGGCTATGGCTACACCTTC. Translated: CATETGGYGYTF.

The genes are TRBV9 and TRBJ2-7; 7 bases map to TRBD1. There are 14 residues in the CDR3. V shed 0 bases and J 4 bases; nucleotides not matched to a gene: 4. Germline V CDR1 and CDR2: SGDLS, YYNGEE. CDR3 amino acids: CASSVGTGVYEQYF. The CDR3 DNA reads TGTGCCAGCAGCGTAGGGACAGGAGTGTACGAGCAGTACTTC.

This chain joins TRBV4-2 and TRBJ1-4; tentatively, D is TRBD1 (5 bases). Germline CDR1 LGHNA, CDR2 YNFKEQ. The CDR3 is made up of 18 amino acids. V gave up 4 bases and J gave up 0 bases, with 18 bases separating them. As DNA, the CDR3 is TGTGCCAGCAGCCCCTGGGCAGGGAGGTCGGCAACTAATGAAAAACTGTTTTTT. Encoded protein: CASSPWAGRSATNEKLFF.

The chain combines TRBV30 with TRBJ2-1; 15 nucleotides agree with TRBD2. V gave up 1 base and J gave up 0 bases; unmatched junction bases: 1. The CDR3 is 17 amino acids. Germline loops: CDR1 GTSNPN, CDR2 SVGIG (reference sequence). The CDR3 here is CAWSGTSGGASYNEQFF. CDR3 coding DNA: TGTGCCTGGAGTGGGACTAGCGGGGGGGCCTCCTACAATGAGCAGTTCTTC.

The genes are TRBV19 and TRBJ1-5, with D possibly TRBD1 on 5 matching bases. Trimming removed 3 bases at V and 2 bases at J, with 17 bases between. CDR1 and CDR2 (germline): LNHDA, SQIVND (reference sequence). This CDR3 has 17 amino acids. The CDR3 bases are TGTGCCAGTAGTATGGCAGGGTGGTATAGGGGCAATCAGCCCCAGCATTTT. Translating gives CASSMAGWYRGNQPQHF.

The V gene is TRBV12-5, the J gene TRBJ2-5; TRBD2 is a possible D gene (6 bases). Trimming cost V 0 bases and J 1 base, with 12 bases left between them. CDR3 size: 16 residues. CDR1 is LGHNT and CDR2 is FRNRAP in the germline V gene. CDR3 loop: CASGLVTWGVQETQYF. The CDR3 DNA sequence: TGTGCTAGTGGTTTGGTAACGTGGGGGGTCCAAGAGACCCAGTACTTC.

V usage is TRBV9 and J usage is TRBJ1-4, with TRBD1 identical over 7 bases. This CDR3 region has 14 residues. The trim removed 4 bases at V and 8 bases at J, leaving 8 bases unmatched. CDR1 and CDR2 from the germline V gene are SGDLS and YYNGEE. CDR3 in DNA: TGTGCCAGCAGCCCCCGACAGGGAACAGAAAAACTGTTTTTT. Residues: CASSPRQGTEKLFF.

The chain combines TRBV5-4 with TRBJ2-7; tentative D call: TRBD2 (6 bases). Germline CDR1 and CDR2: SGHNT and YYREEE (reference sequence). The CDR3 has 17 amino acids. The V gene lost 0 bases and the J gene lost 4 bases, with 20 bases spanning the gap. CDR3 nucleotides: TGTGCCAGCAGCTTGGCTCCTTTGGGGAGGACTGGGTACGAGCAGTACTTC. Its protein product is CASSLAPLGRTGYEQYF.

The CDR3 coding sequence is TGTGCCTCAGGAGGCTACGAGCAGTACTTC. Protein: CASGGYEQYF. The V and J genes are TRBV30 and TRBJ2-7; D possibly corresponds to TRBD2 (5 bases). From germline, CDR1 is GTSNPN and CDR2 SVGIG (reference sequence). Trimming cost V 7 bases and J 3 bases, with 7 bases left between them. The CDR3 is 10 residues long. The full variable domain, rest sourced from reference TRBV30 and TRBJ2-7, is SQTIHQWPATLVQPVGSPLSLECTVEGTSNPNLYWYRQAAGRGLQLLFYSVGIGQISSEVPQNLSASRPQDRQFILSSKKLLLSDSGFYLCASGGYEQYFGPGTRLTVT.

Details on this clone: This CDR3 is missing its conserved last phenylalanine or tryptophan, likely due to a read error. The CDR3 here is CASSQERGTGAIPKGYTL. In DNA form, the CDR3 reads TGTGCCAGCAGCCAAGAGCGCGGGACAGGCGCAATCCCTAAGGGCTACACCCTC. The rearrangement links TRBV14 to TRBJ1-2; 8 bases match TRBD1. Losses at the gene ends were 0 bases for V and 8 bases for J; bases not matched to a gene: 17. CDR1 SGHDN and CDR2 FVKESK come from the germline V gene. The CDR3 consists of 18 residues.

The V call is TRBV6-1, the J call TRBJ2-5; D is ambiguous. V was shortened by 6 bases and J by 1 base, with 15 bases between the two germline ends. The CDR3 loop spans 15 amino acids. Germline lookup yields CDR1 MNHNS and CDR2 SASEGT. CDR3 region: CASSPFERSQETQYF. The CDR3 DNA follows: TGTGCCAGCAGCCCATTCGAGCGCTCCCAAGAGACCCAGTACTTC.

This chain links TRBV19 with TRBJ2-5, with 10 nucleotides matching TRBD2. J gave up 4 bases and V 8 bases, and 7 bases lay outside the gene matches. This CDR3 spans 14 amino acids. Germline CDR1 LNHDA, CDR2 SQIVND (reference sequence). The CDR3 spells CASGPSGGGETQYF. For the CDR3, the DNA is TGTGCCAGTGGCCCTAGCGGGGGAGGAGAGACCCAGTACTTC.

CDR3 bases: TGTGCCAGCAGTTACGCCGACAGGAGGAATGAGCAGTTCTTC. Its protein is CASSYADRRNEQFF. The V and J genes are TRBV6-5 and TRBJ2-1, with D possibly TRBD1 on 6 matching bases. The length of the CDR3 is 14 residues. V shed 2 bases and J shed 7 bases, with 12 bases lying between them. CDR1 is MNHEY and CDR2 is SVGAGI in the germline V gene.

The chain combines TRBV6-5 with TRBJ1-2; possible D gene TRBD1, 6 bases. This CDR3 is built from 14 residues. The V gene's germline CDR1 is MNHEY and CDR2 SVGAGI. V was clipped by 5 bases and J by 4 bases, with 14 bases between them. CDR3 protein: CASSLRGGTYGYTF. Here the CDR3 DNA reads TGTGCCAGCAGTCTTAGGGGGGGGACCTATGGCTACACCTTC.

The chain employs TRBV12-5 and TRBJ1-2; 9 bases are shared with TRBD1. This CDR3 comprises 15 residues. The junction had 9 bases not matched to a gene; V was cut back by 2 bases and J by 8 bases. The germline V gene has CDR1 LGHNT and CDR2 FRNRAP. The CDR3 reads CASGLPRTGDEGYTF. CDR3 coding DNA: TGTGCTAGTGGTTTGCCCCGGACAGGGGATGAAGGCTACACCTTC. The full variable domain, in which reference TRBV12-5 and TRBJ1-2 provide the parts outside the CDR3, is DARVTQTPRHKVTEMGQEVTMRCQPILGHNTVFWYRQTMMQGLELLAYFRNRAPLDDSGMPKDRFSAEMPDATLATLKIQPSEPRDSAVYFCASGLPRTGDEGYTFGSGTRLTVV.

The chain carries TRBV6-1 and TRBJ2-3, with 9 bases that match TRBD1. CDR1 is MNHNS, CDR2 SASEGT, per germline. CDR3 length: 14 residues. The J segment lost 4 bases and the V segment lost 1 base, leaving 0 bases of the junction unmatched. CDR3 bases: TGTGCCAGCAGTGAAGGACAGGGGGCAGATACGCAGTATTTT. Translated: CASSEGQGADTQYF.